The T cell receptor beta chain described here comes from a study of T cells in tuberculosis. Study-wide background: This South African cohort compared adolescents with or without latent tuberculosis against adults with active tuberculosis.

Measured with immunoSEQ multiplex PCR; TCRdb has only the in-frame clones, and not every one. In the table there are fewer than 55,000 clones, about 95% of which are singletons. Trimming cost V 8 bases and J 4 bases, with 9 bases left between them. Per germline, CDR1 LNHNV and CDR2 YYDKDF (reference sequence). This CDR3 comprises 12 residues. Time point reported: new active TB diagnosis, blood taken before or within 7 days of starting treatment. The source material was PBMCs, sampled at tuberculosis diagnosis. This TCR was sampled from an adult with tuberculosis. This rearrangement joins TRBV15 to TRBJ2-1, with TRBD2 as a possible D gene (5 bases). The CDR3, as DNA: TGTGCCACCGGGCCGGGGTACAATGAGCAGTTCTTC. Translated: CATGPGYNEQFF.